Below, 6 T cell receptor beta chains from the same sample are listed, as sequenced in a study of shared clonotypes between healthy human individuals. Measured with immunoSEQ multiplex PCR; TCRdb has only the in-frame clones, and not every one. The data contain approximately 2.5 million clones, approximately 92% of them singletons. The specimen sequenced was naive CD4+ T cells sorted from blood. Subset specified: CD45RA+ positively selected. The receptors were sampled from a man between 18 and 35 years old in good health.

In its sample, this clone was seen a few times. V is TRBV4-1 and J is TRBJ1-5; D gene uncertain. Germline V gene sequence: CDR1 MGHRA, CDR2 YSYEKL. This CDR3 region has 13 residues. Trimming removed 4 bases from V and 1 base from J, with 5 bases in between. The CDR3 region is CASSPDSNQPQHF. The CDR3 nucleotides are TGCGCCAGCAGCCCGGACAGCAATCAGCCCCAGCATTTT.

The genes are TRBV6-5 and TRBJ1-2; D not certain. Germline CDR1 and CDR2: MNHEY and SVGAGI. The CDR3 length is 15 residues. Trimming cost V 10 bases and J 2 bases, with 20 bases left between them. The CDR3 DNA reads TGTGCCACAAAATCCGGGCAGGCTTTCAACTATGGCTACACCTTC. Translated, it gives CATKSGQAFNYGYTF.

The chain couples TRBV4-1 to TRBJ1-3; 8 bases map to TRBD1. The ends lost 3 bases at V and 0 bases at J; junction bases unmatched: 7. CDR3 length equals 17 residues. CDR1 and CDR2 (germline): MGHRA, YSYEKL. In DNA, the CDR3 is TGCGCCAGCAGCCACGGACAGGGTGGGATCTCTGGAAACACCATATATTTT. It specifies CASSHGQGGISGNTIYF.

Only one count was recorded for this clone. This chain joins TRBV5-1 and TRBJ1-4, with D possibly matching TRBD1 (6 bases). The germline V gene has CDR1 SGHRS and CDR2 YFSETQ. CDR3 size: 14 residues. V lost 5 bases and J lost 4, with 12 bases in between. The CDR3 spells CASSTGRGNEKLFF. In DNA, the CDR3 is TGCGCCAGCAGTACGGGCAGGGGTAATGAAAAACTGTTTTTT. The whole variable domain, filled in from reference TRBV5-1 and TRBJ1-4, reads KAGVTQTPRYLIKTRGQQVTLSCSPISGHRSVSWYQQTPGQGLQFLFEYFSETQRNKGNFPGRFSGRQFSNSRSEMNVSTLELGDSALYLCASSTGRGNEKLFFGSGTQLSVL.

This clone was seen once. The rearrangement uses TRBV14 and TRBJ2-2, with D uncertain. Deletions cut 1 base from V and 5 bases from J, with 14 bases between. The V gene's germline CDR1 is SGHDN and CDR2 FVKESK. The CDR3 loop spans 16 amino acids. The CDR3 loop is CASSQVRPRTTGELFF. CDR3 in DNA: TGTGCCAGCAGCCAAGTGAGGCCGCGTACAACCGGGGAGCTGTTTTTT.

The rearrangement uses TRBV10-2 and TRBJ2-2, with D uncertain. Trimming took 4 bases from V and 0 from J, leaving 9 bases between them. Germline V gene lookup returns CDR1 WSHSY and CDR2 SAAADI. The CDR3 is 15 residues long. Here the CDR3 reads CASSGQRSNTGELFF. CDR3 DNA: TGCGCCAGCAGTGGTCAACGATCGAACACCGGGGAGCTGTTTTTT.